This T cell receptor (beta chain) derives from a study of blood T cell repertoires in COVID-19. At the level of the study: Sites across the United States, Italy and Spain contributed samples from acute and convalescent COVID-19. T cells, B-cell-depleted T cells, or PBMCs supplied cDNA or gDNA.

Recruited during active infection, patients (from Seattle) were subsequently followed longitudinally. Trimming at V came to 6 bases and at J to 5 bases, leaving 7 bases not matched to a gene. This CDR3 contains 14 residues. Germline CDR1 reads SQVTM; CDR2 reads ANQGSEA. In the original analysis: Amplifying reference gene primers gave estimates of nucleated cell counts. The protocol was immunoSEQ multiplex PCR, while the TCRdb copy is restricted to in-frame clones and leaves out a portion. V and J calls and clone size are copied from that table; D and trimming were computed from the DNA. The sample has a few hundred thousand clones; around nine tenths are singletons.

This clonotype was sampled from a woman between 25 and 40 years old with COVID-19, enrolled during active disease. The J gene is TRBJ1-1, the V gene TRBV29-1; the match to TRBD1 covers 12 bases. Sample: peripheral blood. The CDR3 region has the DNA TGCAGCGTGGCCCCGGGACAGGGGGCTACTGAAGCTTTCTTT. Its translation is CSVAPGQGATEAFF.